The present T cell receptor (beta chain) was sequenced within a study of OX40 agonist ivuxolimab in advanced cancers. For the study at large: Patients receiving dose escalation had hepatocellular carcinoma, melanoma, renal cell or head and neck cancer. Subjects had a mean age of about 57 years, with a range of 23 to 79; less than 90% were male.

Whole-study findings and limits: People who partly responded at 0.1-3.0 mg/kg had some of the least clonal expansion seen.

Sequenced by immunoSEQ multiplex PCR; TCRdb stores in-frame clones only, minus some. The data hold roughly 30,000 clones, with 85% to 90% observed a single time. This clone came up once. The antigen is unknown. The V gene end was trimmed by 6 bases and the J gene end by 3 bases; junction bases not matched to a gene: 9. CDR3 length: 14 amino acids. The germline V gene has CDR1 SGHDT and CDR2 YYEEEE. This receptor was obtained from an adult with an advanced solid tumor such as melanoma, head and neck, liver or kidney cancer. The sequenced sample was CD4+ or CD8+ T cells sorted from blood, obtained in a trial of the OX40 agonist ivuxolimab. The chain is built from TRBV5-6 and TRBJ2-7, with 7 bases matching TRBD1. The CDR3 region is CASTPTGRFYEQYF. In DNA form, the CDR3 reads TGTGCCAGCACTCCGACAGGGCGTTTCTACGAGCAGTACTTC.